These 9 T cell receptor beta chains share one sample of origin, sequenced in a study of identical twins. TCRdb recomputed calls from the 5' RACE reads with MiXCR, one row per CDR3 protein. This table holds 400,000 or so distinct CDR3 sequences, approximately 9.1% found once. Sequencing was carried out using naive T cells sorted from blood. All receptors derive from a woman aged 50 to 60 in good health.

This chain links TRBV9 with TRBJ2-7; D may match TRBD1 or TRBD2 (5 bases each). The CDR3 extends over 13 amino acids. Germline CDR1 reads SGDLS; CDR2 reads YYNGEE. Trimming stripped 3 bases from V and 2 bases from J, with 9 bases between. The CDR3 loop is CASSAGTTYEQYF. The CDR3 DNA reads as TGTGCCAGCAGCGCCGGGACCACCTACGAGCAGTACTTC.

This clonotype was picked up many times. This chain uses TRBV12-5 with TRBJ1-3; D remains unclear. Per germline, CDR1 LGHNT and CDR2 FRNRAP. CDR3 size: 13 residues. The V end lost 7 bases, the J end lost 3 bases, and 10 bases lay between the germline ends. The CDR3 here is CASALWGGNTIYF. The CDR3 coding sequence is TGTGCTAGTGCCCTTTGGGGTGGAAACACCATATATTTT.

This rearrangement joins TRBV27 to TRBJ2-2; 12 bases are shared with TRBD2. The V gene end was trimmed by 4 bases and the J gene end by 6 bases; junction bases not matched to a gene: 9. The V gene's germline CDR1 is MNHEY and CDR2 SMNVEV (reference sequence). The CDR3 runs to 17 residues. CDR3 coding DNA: TGTGCCAGCAGTTGGGCTAGCGGGAGGGGCTCGCCCGGGGAGCTGTTTTTT. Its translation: CASSWASGRGSPGELFF.

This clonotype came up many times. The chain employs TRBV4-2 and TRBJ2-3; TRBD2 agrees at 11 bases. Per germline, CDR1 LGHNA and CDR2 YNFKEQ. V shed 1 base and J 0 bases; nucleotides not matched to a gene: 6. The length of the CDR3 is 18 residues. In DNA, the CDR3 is TGTGCCAGCAGCCAAGGTCTAGCGGGAGGCCACAGCACAGATACGCAGTATTTT. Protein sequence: CASSQGLAGGHSTDTQYF.

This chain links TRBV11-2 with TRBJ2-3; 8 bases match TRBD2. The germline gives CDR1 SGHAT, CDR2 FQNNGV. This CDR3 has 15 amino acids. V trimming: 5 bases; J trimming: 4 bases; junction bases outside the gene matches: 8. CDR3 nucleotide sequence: TGTGCCAGCAGCCCCCGGACTAGCAGGGCAGATACGCAGTATTTT. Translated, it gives CASSPRTSRADTQYF.

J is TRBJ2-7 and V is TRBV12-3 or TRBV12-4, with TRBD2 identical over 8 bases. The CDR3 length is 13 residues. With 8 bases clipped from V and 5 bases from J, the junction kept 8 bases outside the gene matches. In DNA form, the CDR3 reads TGTGCCAGCTGCGAAGCGGGAGAGAACGAGCAGTACTTC. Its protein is CASCEAGENEQYF.

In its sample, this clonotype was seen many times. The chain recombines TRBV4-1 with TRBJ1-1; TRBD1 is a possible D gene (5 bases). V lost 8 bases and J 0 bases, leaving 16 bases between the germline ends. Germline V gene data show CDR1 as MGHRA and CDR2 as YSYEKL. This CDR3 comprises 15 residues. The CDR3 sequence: CASHSPGTMNTEAFF. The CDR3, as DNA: TGCGCCAGCCACTCCCCCGGGACGATGAACACTGAAGCTTTCTTT.

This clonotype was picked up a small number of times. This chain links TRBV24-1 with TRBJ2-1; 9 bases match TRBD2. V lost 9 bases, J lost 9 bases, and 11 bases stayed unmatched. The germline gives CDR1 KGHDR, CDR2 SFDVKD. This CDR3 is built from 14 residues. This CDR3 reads CATRRAGGPSEQFF. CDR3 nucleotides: TGTGCCACCCGGCGGGCGGGAGGGCCGAGTGAGCAGTTCTTC.

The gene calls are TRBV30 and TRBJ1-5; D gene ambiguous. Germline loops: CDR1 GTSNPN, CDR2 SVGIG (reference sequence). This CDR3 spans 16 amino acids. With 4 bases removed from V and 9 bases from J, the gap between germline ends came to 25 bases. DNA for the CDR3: TGTGCCTGGAATAGGTCCGAGTGGATATCAGAAGGGCCCCAGCATTTT. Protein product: CAWNRSEWISEGPQHF. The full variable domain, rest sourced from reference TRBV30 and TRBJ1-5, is SQTIHQWPATLVQPVGSPLSLECTVEGTSNPNLYWYRQAAGRGLQLLFYSVGIGQISSEVPQNLSASRPQDRQFILSSKKLLLSDSGFYLCAWNRSEWISEGPQHFGDGTRLSIL.